This TCR beta chain was captured in a study of metastatic and nonmetastatic thyroid tumors. Study summary: Patients with malignant and benign thyroid disease provided blood and tumor or nodule tissue, whose repertoires were compared.

A note on this clone: The junction departs from germline at one end; a sequencing error may be responsible.

In the original processing: The study's classifier, a distant-metastasis tool for papillary thyroid cancer, was built using CDR3 differences across clinicopathological groups. With MiXCR, TCRdb called clones anew from the PCR reads. TCRdb, not the authors, supplied the V and J calls. This sample carries roughly 25,000 clones, around 28% of them seen once, and the ten largest clones take 15% to 20%. The germline CDR1 and CDR2 sequences are MNHNS and SASEGT. The CDR3 extends over 14 amino acids. Every patient underwent thyroid surgery untreated. This TCR was sampled from a male donor with papillary thyroid cancer or a benign thyroid nodule (not recorded which). Some clones in this sample may be carry-over from other donors' samples. The sequenced sample was blood. This chain connects TRBV6-1 to TRBJ1-5; tentative D call: TRBD1 (5 bases). The CDR3 protein is CASSEVGTNQPQHF. The CDR3 DNA follows: TGTGCCAGCAGTGAAGTTGGGACCAATCAGCCCCAGCACTTT.